This TCR beta chain was identified during a study of T cells in Graves' hyperthyroidism and ophthalmopathy. Overall study: At initial diagnosis, before any treatment had begun, peripheral blood was obtained. Study-level results: Most clonotypes expanded in thyroid above 0.001 were likewise present in blood.

The cohort's ophthalmopathy patients, a group with duration under 3 months, had a Clinical Activity Score of at least 3 and a NOSPECS grade of at least 4. This clonotype has a count of ten or more. The antigen remains unidentified. Amplification of TCR beta CDR3 regions was performed using RNA transcripts as template. The HTBI primer set drove a first-round RT-PCR of the TCR CDR3. MiXCR was run by TCRdb on the multiplex PCR reads, yielding one entry per CDR3 protein. The profile shows hundreds of thousands of distinct CDR3 sequences, approximately 14% of them singletons. Germline CDR1 is MDHEN and CDR2 is SYDVKM. The CDR3 runs to 19 residues. The trim removed 4 bases at V and 0 bases at J, leaving 12 bases unmatched.

The J gene is TRBJ2-6, the V gene TRBV28; 7 nucleotides line up with TRBD1. The receptor's source is a woman between 45 and 60 years old with Graves' ophthalmopathy. The material sequenced was blood. The CDR3, as DNA: TGTGCCAGCAGTTCTATCCCGACAGGGTTATTCTCTGGGGCCAACGTCCTGACTTTC. Translated, it gives CASSSIPTGLFSGANVLTF.